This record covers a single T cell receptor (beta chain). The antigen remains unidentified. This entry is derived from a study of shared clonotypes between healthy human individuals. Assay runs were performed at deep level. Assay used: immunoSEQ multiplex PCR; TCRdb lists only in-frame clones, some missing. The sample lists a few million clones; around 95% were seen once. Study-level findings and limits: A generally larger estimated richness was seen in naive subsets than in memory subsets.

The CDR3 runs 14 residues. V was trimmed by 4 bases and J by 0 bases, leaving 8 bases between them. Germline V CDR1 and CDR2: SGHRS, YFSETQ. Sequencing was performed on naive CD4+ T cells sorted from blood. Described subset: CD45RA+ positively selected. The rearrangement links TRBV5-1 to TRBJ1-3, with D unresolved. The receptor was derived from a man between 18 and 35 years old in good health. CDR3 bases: TGCGCCAGCAGCACCGGGAACTCTGGAAACACCATATATTTT. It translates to CASSTGNSGNTIYF.